Shown below are 10 T cell receptor beta chains from a single sample sequenced in a study of cytomegalovirus exposure and HLA in healthy donors. Generated by immunoSEQ multiplex PCR, the TCRdb table keeps only in-frame clones and is missing some. The profile covers 150,000 to 200,000 clones, with approximately 88% appearing a single time and more than 8.5% taken by the ten largest. The sample consisted of PBMCs. These TCRs come from a young man in good health and CMV-seropositive.

V gene TRBV7-3 combines with J gene TRBJ1-2, with D perhaps TRBD1 (5 bases). This CDR3 spans 13 amino acids. Germline CDR1 reads SGHTA; CDR2 reads FQGTGA. Between the trimmed V and J ends, which lost 3 bases and 6 bases, there was a span of 11 bases. The CDR3 loop is CASSFQGLDGYTF. The CDR3 DNA sequence: TGTGCCAGCAGCTTTCAGGGTTTAGATGGCTACACCTTC.

The CDR3 sequence is CASSSPRGPGNTIYF. The CDR3 bases are TGTGCCAGCAGCAGCCCCAGGGGACCCGGAAACACCATATATTTT. This chain connects TRBV11-2 to TRBJ1-3, with D tentatively TRBD1 (6 bases). V dropped 5 bases and J dropped 4 bases, with 15 bases sitting between them. Germline V CDR1 and CDR2: SGHAT, FQNNGV. This CDR3 spans 15 amino acids.

The sample holds one count of this clone. The V and J genes are TRBV28 and TRBJ1-1; D remains ambiguous. Germline-derived CDR1 and CDR2 are MDHEN and SYDVKM. The CDR3 runs to 12 residues. For the CDR3, the DNA is TGTGTCCCCGCCCTTTCGGACACTGAAGCTTTCTTT. It specifies CVPALSDTEAFF.

The rearrangement joins TRBV28 to TRBJ2-5; D ambiguous. V was trimmed by 2 bases and J by 3 bases, leaving 7 bases between them. This CDR3 has 13 residues. The V gene's germline CDR1 is MDHEN and CDR2 SYDVKM. The CDR3 DNA reads as TGTGCCAGCAGTTTAGGGCACGAAGAGACCCAGTACTTC. Translated, it gives CASSLGHEETQYF.

The genes are TRBV27 and TRBJ1-2; TRBD1 agrees at 9 bases. Per the germline V gene, CDR1 is MNHEY and CDR2 is SMNVEV (reference sequence). This CDR3 is 17 amino acids long. With 5 bases clipped from V and 1 base from J, the junction kept 11 bases outside the gene matches. The DNA for the CDR3 is TGTGCCAGCAGTCCAACCCCCGGACAGGGGTATAACTATGGCTACACCTTC. Protein product: CASSPTPGQGYNYGYTF.

The chain uses TRBV29-1 and TRBJ2-1; 9 bases match TRBD1. CDR1 and CDR2 from the germline V gene are SQVTM and ANQGSEA. The CDR3 contains 13 residues. V lost 6 bases, J lost 4 bases, and 4 bases stayed unmatched. Written as DNA, the CDR3 is TGCAGCGTCTCGACAGGGGGGTACAATGAGCAGTTCTTC. It is translated as CSVSTGGYNEQFF.

J is TRBJ1-1 and V is TRBV7-3; possible D gene TRBD1, 6 bases. V was trimmed by 1 base and J by 4 bases, leaving 13 bases between them. The CDR3 length is 15 residues. Germline V gives CDR1 SGHTA, CDR2 FQGTGA. Here the CDR3 reads CASSLIPGVPTEAFF. The CDR3 DNA is TGTGCCAGCAGCTTAATCCCAGGGGTACCCACTGAAGCTTTCTTT.

This chain connects TRBV19 to TRBJ1-5, with a tentative D call TRBD1 (6 bases). There are 14 residues in the CDR3. V lost 3 bases and J lost 6, with 12 bases in between. CDR1 is LNHDA and CDR2 is SQIVND in the germline V gene (reference sequence). The CDR3 loop reads CASSIGTSTQPQHF. CDR3 in DNA: TGTGCCAGTAGTATTGGGACAAGTACTCAGCCCCAGCATTTT. The variable domain in full, completed from reference TRBV19 and TRBJ1-5, reads DGGITQSPKYLFRKEGQNVTLSCEQNLNHDAMYWYRQDPGQGLRLIYYSQIVNDFQKGDIAEGYSVSREKKESFPLTVTSAQKNPTAFYLCASSIGTSTQPQHFGDGTRLSIL.

The chain combines TRBV5-8 with TRBJ2-1; D not resolved. Trimming took 3 bases from V and 14 from J, leaving 15 bases between them. Germline V gene lookup returns CDR1 SGHTS and CDR2 YDEGEE. The CDR3 has 12 residues. DNA of the CDR3: TGTGCCAGCAGCTGGCCAGGTTCCCGCGAGTTCTTC. It yields the protein CASSWPGSREFF. The variable domain in full, completed from reference TRBV5-8 and TRBJ2-1, reads EAGVTQSPTHLIKTRGQQATLRCSPISGHTSVYWYQQALGLGLQFLLWYDEGEERNRGNFPPRFSGRQFPNYSSELNVNALELEDSALYLCASSWPGSREFFGPGTRLTVL.

The rearrangement uses TRBV27 and TRBJ1-1; D unresolved. The CDR3 consists of 15 residues. Trimming left V 6 bases short and J 0 bases short, with 14 bases between. Per the germline V gene, CDR1 is MNHEY and CDR2 is SMNVEV (reference sequence). The CDR3 DNA is TGTGCCAGCAGCCCTTATGGGCAGCTGAACACTGAAGCTTTCTTT. Translated, it gives CASSPYGQLNTEAFF.